The 23 T cell receptor beta chains below were found in one sample sequenced in a study of blood T cells in healthy people across ages (dated by TCRdb to between 2015 and 2016). The library came from 5' RACE. The sequencer listed for this sample is Illumina HiSeq 2500. A second PCR of roughly 6 to 12 cycles was run with a J-beta primer mix and a sample-barcoded 5' primer. The public reads were reanalyzed by TCRdb: fastp trimming at Q25, MiXCR alignment, in-frame beta chains only. Rows merge per CDR3 protein into single entries with the most common DNA and genes. The sample profile shows roughly 1,800,000 distinct CDR3 sequences; around 48% of them were found once. The ten top clones hold approximately 2.1% of the sample. The sample was blood. All receptors come from a woman aged 40 to 50 in good health.

This clonotype has a handful of counts. The chain employs TRBV2 and TRBJ2-6, with D possibly matching TRBD2 (6 bases). The CDR3 has 18 residues. In germline, CDR1 is SNHLY, CDR2 FYNNEI. V was cut by 3 bases and J by 0 bases, with 15 bases left in between. For the CDR3, the DNA is TGTGCCAGCAGTGATGCCGGGACTGACCCCTCTGGGGCCAACGTCCTGACTTTC. Translated: CASSDAGTDPSGANVLTF.

This chain connects TRBV7-3 to TRBJ2-3; TRBD2 aligns across 14 bases. This CDR3 region has 14 residues. V lost 2 bases and J lost 10; bases outside the gene matches: 2. Germline CDR1 SGHTA, CDR2 FQGTGA. Here the CDR3 reads CASSLGTSGGPQYF. CDR3 DNA sequence: TGTGCCAGCAGCTTAGGGACTAGCGGGGGCCCGCAGTATTTT.

The chain carries TRBV20-1 and TRBJ2-5; 10 bases are a match to TRBD2. Germline V CDR1 and CDR2: DFQATT, SNEGSKA (reference sequence). The CDR3 is made up of 17 amino acids. J gave up 2 bases and V 3 bases, and 12 bases lay outside the gene matches. The CDR3 sequence: CSASGVRLLAGQETQYF. The CDR3 bases are TGCAGTGCTAGTGGCGTCCGGCTACTAGCGGGGCAAGAGACCCAGTACTTC.

The chain uses TRBV4-2 and TRBJ2-4; TRBD1 matches at 8 bases. The closer fit of TRBJ2-7 to the DNA end suggests the J call may be wrong. The CDR3 extends over 15 amino acids. Per the germline V gene, CDR1 is LGHNA and CDR2 is YNFKEQ. The DNA for the CDR3 is TGTGCCAGCAGCCTCACCCGGACAGGGACAGGCGAGCAGTACTTC. Translating it yields CASSLTRTGTGEQYF.

The V call is TRBV6-1, the J call TRBJ2-7; possibly TRBD2 for D (6 bases). Germline CDR1 is MNHNS and CDR2 is SASEGT. V was trimmed by 5 bases and J by 2 bases, leaving 16 bases between them. The CDR3 spans 15 residues. This chain's CDR3 is CASSTMSAGTYEQYF. In nucleotides, the CDR3 is TGTGCCAGCAGTACTATGTCGGCGGGGACCTACGAGCAGTACTTC.

This clonotype has more than one count but fewer than ten. J is TRBJ2-1 and V is TRBV20-1, with D unresolved. The V gene lost 4 bases and the J gene lost 9 bases, with 19 bases spanning the gap. This CDR3 is 14 amino acids long. CDR1 DFQATT and CDR2 SNEGSKA come from the germline V gene (reference sequence). The CDR3 DNA sequence: TGCAGTGCTATTAGCTCGGCATCAGGTGGTGAGCAGTTCTTC. This encodes CSAISSASGGEQFF.

This clonotype came up many times. A single base separates this from a much larger clone, so it may be a read error. The V gene is TRBV10-2, the J gene TRBJ2-7; TRBD1 matches at 7 bases. CDR3 length: 14 residues. The germline gives CDR1 WSHSY, CDR2 SAAADI. V was clipped by 3 bases and J by 7 bases; unmatched bases: 9. The CDR3 DNA sequence: TGCGCCAGCAGTGAAGGGACAGACGTCGATGAGCAGTACTTC. Protein: CASSEGTDVDEQYF.

This clonotype has only a few counts. CDR3 DNA: TGTGCCAGCAGCTTAGTAACCGGACAGGGGGTTGGCTACACCTTC. Translating gives CASSLVTGQGVGYTF. This rearrangement joins TRBV7-9 to TRBJ1-2; 10 bases match TRBD1. The trim removed 1 base at V and 7 bases at J, leaving 6 bases unmatched. The CDR3 sequence is 15 residues long. Germline values: CDR1 SEHNR, CDR2 FQNEAQ (reference sequence).

The rearrangement links TRBV6-5 to TRBJ2-5; D call uncertain. Germline V gene data show CDR1 as MNHEY and CDR2 as SVGAGI. This CDR3 has 14 residues. Trimming left V 5 bases short and J 1 base short, with 11 bases between. CDR3 DNA: TGTGCCAGCAGTCCCGGGTGGAGCCAAGAGACCCAGTACTTC. Encoded protein: CASSPGWSQETQYF.

This clonotype came up a few times. This chain connects TRBV7-8 to TRBJ2-1, with 9 bases aligning to TRBD2. The J call is doubtful: the DNA matches TRBJ2-7 better. Germline V gives CDR1 SGHVS, CDR2 FQNEAQ. The CDR3 totals 16 residues. CDR3 DNA: TGTGCCAGCAGCTTAGAACTAGCGGGCTCCTACAATGAGCAGTACTTC. Translating gives CASSLELAGSYNEQYF.

This chain joins TRBV11-1 and TRBJ2-5; D is possibly TRBD1 (5 bases). This CDR3 spans 13 amino acids. The germline V and J ends were trimmed by 3 bases and 5 bases, with 10 bases remaining between them. Per germline, CDR1 SGHAT and CDR2 FQDESV (reference sequence). The CDR3 DNA sequence: TGTGCCAGCAGCTTCGGCAGGGCCGAGACCCAGTACTTC. It specifies CASSFGRAETQYF.

The J gene is TRBJ1-6, the V gene TRBV27; unclear D gene. The CDR3 is 13 amino acids. The ends were cut back, 5 bases at V and 14 bases at J, with 16 bases in the middle. Per the germline V gene, CDR1 is MNHEY and CDR2 is SMNVEV (reference sequence). For the CDR3, the DNA is TGTGCCAGCAGTATTGGCCTGGCGTCGTCCCTCCACTTT. As protein: CASSIGLASSLHF.

The rearrangement uses TRBV20-1 and TRBJ1-6, with D unresolved. The CDR3 has 14 residues. V lost 1 base, J lost 5 bases, and 9 bases lay in between. Germline CDR1 is DFQATT and CDR2 is SNEGSKA (reference sequence). CDR3: CSARVVGNNSPLHF. The DNA of the CDR3 is TGCAGTGCTAGAGTAGTAGGGAATAATTCACCCCTCCACTTT.

This clonotype was counted a few times. The chain uses TRBV29-1 and TRBJ1-2, with D maybe TRBD1 (5 bases). Trimming took 6 bases from V and 2 from J, leaving 13 bases between them. CDR1 is SQVTM, CDR2 ANQGSEA, per germline. There are 13 residues in the CDR3. CDR3 nucleotide sequence: TGCAGCGTACAGGAACAAGTGAACTATGGCTACACCTTC. Translating gives CSVQEQVNYGYTF.

This clonotype was observed a handful of times. The V call is TRBV15, the J call TRBJ2-7; 11 nucleotides agree with TRBD2. Trimming took 0 bases from V and 4 from J; bases not matched to a gene: 5. The germline V gene has CDR1 LNHNV and CDR2 YYDKDF (reference sequence). This CDR3 region has 16 residues. The CDR3 is CATSRDLASGGYEQYF. The CDR3 nucleotides are TGTGCCACCAGCAGAGATCTGGCTAGCGGGGGGTACGAGCAGTACTTC.

This clonotype was picked up many times. This chain uses TRBV4-3 with TRBJ2-3; 9 bases fit TRBD1. Germline assignment: CDR1 LGHNA and CDR2 YSLEER. The CDR3 contains 17 residues. The J segment lost 4 bases and the V segment lost 0 bases, leaving 8 bases of the junction unmatched. DNA of the CDR3: TGCGCCAGCAGCCAAGACGCCGGGACAGGGCAGCCAGATACGCAGTATTTT. It translates to CASSQDAGTGQPDTQYF.

This clonotype has a handful of counts. This chain links TRBV15 with TRBJ2-3; D possibly corresponds to TRBD2 (6 bases). The CDR3 has 17 residues. V was trimmed by 0 bases and J by 2 bases, leaving 15 bases between them. Germline V lookup: CDR1 LNHNV, CDR2 YYDKDF (reference sequence). The CDR3 region has the DNA TGTGCCACCAGCAGAGACCGGAGGGGATCACACACAGATACGCAGTATTTT. Its translation is CATSRDRRGSHTDTQYF. Complete variable domain (other parts from reference TRBV15 and TRBJ2-3): DAMVIQNPRYQVTQFGKPVTLSCSQTLNHNVMYWYQQKSSQAPKLLFHYYDKDFNNEADTPDNFQSRRPNTSFCFLDIRSPGLGDTAMYLCATSRDRRGSHTDTQYFGPGTRLTVL.

The V and J genes are TRBV12-3 or TRBV12-4 and TRBJ2-3; 7 bases fit TRBD1. The CDR3 spans 15 residues. The V segment lost 3 bases and the J segment 11 bases; nucleotides outside the gene matches: 14. CDR3 bases: TGTGCCAGCAGTTTTAAGACAGGGAGAGCAGATGTGCAGTATTTT. Its translation: CASSFKTGRADVQYF.

The rearrangement uses TRBV28 and TRBJ1-4; D remains ambiguous. Germline lookup yields CDR1 MDHEN and CDR2 SYDVKM. V lost 3 bases to trimming and J lost 8 bases, with 10 bases between them. This CDR3 has 13 residues. CDR3 sequence reads: CASSLASWEKLFF. In nucleotides, the CDR3 is TGTGCCAGCAGTTTGGCCTCGTGGGAAAAACTGTTTTTT. The full variable domain, in which reference TRBV28 and TRBJ1-4 provide the parts outside the CDR3, is DVKVTQSSRYLVKRTGEKVFLECVQDMDHENMFWYRQDPGLGLRLIYFSYDVKMKEKGDIPEGYSVSREKKERFSLILESASTNQTSMYLCASSLASWEKLFFGSGTQLSVL.

This clonotype was seen just once. The chain carries TRBV20-1 and TRBJ2-3; 7 nucleotides align to TRBD2. V dropped 8 bases and J dropped 10; count of bases not matched to a gene: 9. CDR3 length: 11 residues. Germline V gene lookup returns CDR1 DFQATT and CDR2 SNEGSKA (reference sequence). The CDR3 protein is CSSGREEAQYF. CDR3 DNA sequence: TGCAGTAGCGGCCGGGAGGAGGCGCAGTATTTT.

The CDR3 loop is CASSFDRGRGTQYF. The CDR3 bases are TGTGCCAGCAGCTTCGACAGGGGTCGAGGGACCCAGTACTTC. The chain joins TRBV7-2 to TRBJ2-5; 8 bases line up with TRBD1. The CDR3 is 14 amino acids. V dropped 3 bases and J dropped 7; count of bases not matched to a gene: 7. Germline V gene lookup returns CDR1 SGHTA and CDR2 FQGNSA.

Only a few counts were recorded for this clonotype. The J gene is TRBJ2-1, the V gene TRBV4-2; 10 bases fit TRBD2. The V gene end was trimmed by 5 bases and the J gene end by 10 bases; junction bases not matched to a gene: 8. The CDR3 is made up of 14 amino acids. CDR1 is LGHNA, CDR2 YNFKEQ, per germline. CDR3 loop: CASSAQRGGREQFF. CDR3 nucleotides: TGTGCCAGCAGCGCCCAGCGGGGGGGTCGAGAGCAGTTCTTC.

This clonotype was detected only once. This chain joins TRBV9 and TRBJ2-7, with 9 bases lining up with TRBD1. The DNA end favors TRBJ2-5, so the J call may be wrong. This CDR3 contains 16 residues. Germline V CDR1 and CDR2: SGDLS, YYNGEE. CDR3 nucleotide sequence: TGTGCCAGCAGCGTCGCTCCGGGACAGGGACAAGAGACCCAGTACTTC. It is translated as CASSVAPGQGQETQYF.